This T cell receptor beta chain derives from a study of blood T cell repertoires in COVID-19. As for the study in general: In each case, the material was cDNA or gDNA derived from T cells, B-cell-depleted T cells, or PBMCs.

Libraries were prepared by immunoSEQ multiplex PCR; TCRdb keeps only in-frame clonotypes and omits some of them. The repertoire has around 330,000 clones, around 84% of them found once; the top ten carry 1.5% to 2%. This CDR3 comprises 14 residues. Looked up from germline, CDR1 is MNHEY and CDR2 is SMNVEV (reference sequence). V was trimmed by 4 bases and J by 4 bases, leaving 10 bases between them. Recruitment covered 20 to 25 US areas and drew participants whose ages spanned about 18 to 90 years. Participants reported their clinical history, and cohort assignment relied on those reports. Those designated as exposed participants met a COVID-19 case within 2 weeks before study entry.

The V call is TRBV27, the J call TRBJ2-2; D uncertain. The TCR was taken from a woman aged 30 to 39 who had been exposed to COVID-19. The sample was PBMCs or T cells enriched from blood (not recorded which). CDR3 loop: CASSYLTFTGELFF. The CDR3 DNA follows: TGTGCCAGCAGTTACCTTACTTTCACCGGGGAGCTGTTTTTT.